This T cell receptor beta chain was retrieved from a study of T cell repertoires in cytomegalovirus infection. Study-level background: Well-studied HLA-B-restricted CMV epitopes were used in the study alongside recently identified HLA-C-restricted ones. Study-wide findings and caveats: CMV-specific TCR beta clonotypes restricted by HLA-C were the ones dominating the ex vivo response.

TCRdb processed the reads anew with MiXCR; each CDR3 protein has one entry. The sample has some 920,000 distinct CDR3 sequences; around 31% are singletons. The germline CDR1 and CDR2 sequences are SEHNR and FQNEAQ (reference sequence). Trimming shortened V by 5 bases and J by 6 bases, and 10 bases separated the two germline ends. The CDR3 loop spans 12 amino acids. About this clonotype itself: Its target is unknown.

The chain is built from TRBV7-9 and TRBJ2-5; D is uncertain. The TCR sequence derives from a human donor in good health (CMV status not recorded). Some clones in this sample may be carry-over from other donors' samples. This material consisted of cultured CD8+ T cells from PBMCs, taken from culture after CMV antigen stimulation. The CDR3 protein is CASSGTVQTQYF. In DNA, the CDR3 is TGTGCCAGCAGCGGCACGGTTCAGACCCAGTACTTC. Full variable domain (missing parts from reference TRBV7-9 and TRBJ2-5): DTGVSQNPRHKITKRGQNVTFRCDPISEHNRLYWYRQTLGQGPEFLTYFQNEAQLEKSRLLSDRFSAERPKGSFSTLEIQRTEQGDSAMYLCASSGTVQTQYFGPGTRLLVL.